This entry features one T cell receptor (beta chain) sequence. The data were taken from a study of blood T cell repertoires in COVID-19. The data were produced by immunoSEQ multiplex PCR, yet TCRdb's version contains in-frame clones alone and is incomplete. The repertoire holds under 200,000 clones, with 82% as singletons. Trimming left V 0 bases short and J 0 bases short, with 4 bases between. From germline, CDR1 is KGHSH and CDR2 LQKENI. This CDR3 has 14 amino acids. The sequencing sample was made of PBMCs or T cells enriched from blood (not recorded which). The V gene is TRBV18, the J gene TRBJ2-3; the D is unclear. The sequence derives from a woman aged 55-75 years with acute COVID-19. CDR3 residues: CASSPPTSTDTQYF. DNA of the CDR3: TGTGCCAGCTCACCACCTACTAGCACAGATACGCAGTATTTT.